A single sample is the source of the 6 T cell receptor beta chains below, sequenced in a study of response to subunit inactivated influenza vaccine. From the RT-PCR reads, TCRdb called clonotypes with MiXCR, one entry per CDR3 protein. Here the sample spans 500,000 to 600,000 distinct CDR3 sequences, roughly 12% being singletons. This sample was also put to use in a study of T cells expressing NK-cell markers. That work states: A 5'RACE template switching approach incorporating UMIs was used to make TCR beta cDNA.

This sample comprised PBMCs from blood, obtained on the day of vaccination. All receptors come from a man in his fifties or sixties who received an inactivated influenza vaccine.

This clonotype was seen a few times. The rearrangement joins TRBV20-1 to TRBJ1-5; D possibly corresponds to TRBD1 (5 bases). V was clipped by 6 bases and J by 1 base, with 10 bases between them. The length of the CDR3 is 13 residues. Germline assignment: CDR1 DFQATT and CDR2 SNEGSKA (reference sequence). The CDR3 DNA reads TGCAGTGCAGTCCGGGACAGCAATCAGCCCCAGCATTTT. Protein sequence: CSAVRDSNQPQHF.

This clonotype was seen more than once but under ten times. V is TRBV20-1 and J is TRBJ2-1; D not certain. The length of the CDR3 is 12 residues. Germline CDR1 is DFQATT and CDR2 is SNEGSKA (reference sequence). Trimming stripped 0 bases from V and 5 bases from J, with 5 bases between. CDR3 residues: CSARDGDNEQFF. The CDR3 nucleotides read TGCAGTGCTAGAGACGGAGACAATGAGCAGTTCTTC.

There are a few counts of this clonotype. The gene calls are TRBV5-1 and TRBJ1-1; TRBD1 might be the D (5 bases). The V end was cut by 0 bases, the J end by 9 bases, with 12 bases between. This CDR3 comprises 13 residues. Per the germline V gene, CDR1 is SGHRS and CDR2 is YFSETQ. CDR3 sequence: CASSLGQSGQAFF. The CDR3, as DNA: TGCGCCAGCAGCTTGGGACAGTCGGGGCAAGCTTTCTTT.

This clonotype was counted only a few times. The chain employs TRBV7-2 and TRBJ2-7; tentative D call: TRBD2 (6 bases). Trimming shortened V by 5 bases and J by 3 bases, and 11 bases separated the two germline ends. The CDR3 is 13 amino acids. Per germline, CDR1 SGHTA and CDR2 FQGNSA. CDR3: CASSTDYGYEQYF. In DNA, the CDR3 is TGTGCCAGCAGCACGGACTACGGCTACGAGCAGTACTTC.

This clonotype was detected many times. The chain joins TRBV12-3 or TRBV12-4 to TRBJ1-5; 10 nucleotides align to TRBD1. V gave up 6 bases and J gave up 11 bases; unmatched junction bases: 4. The CDR3 runs 12 residues. CDR3 DNA: TGTGCCAGCAGCCTAGGACAGGGGGCCCAGCATTTT. Amino acids: CASSLGQGAQHF.

This clonotype appeared a few times. The V gene is TRBV19, the J gene TRBJ2-1, with 9 bases identical to TRBD2. Germline values: CDR1 LNHDA, CDR2 SQIVND (reference sequence). This CDR3 has 13 residues. Trimming at V came to 8 bases and at J to 7 bases, leaving 6 bases not matched to a gene. In DNA, the CDR3 is TGTGCCAGTTCTGGACTAGCGCGTAATGAGCAGTTCTTC. Translated, it gives CASSGLARNEQFF.